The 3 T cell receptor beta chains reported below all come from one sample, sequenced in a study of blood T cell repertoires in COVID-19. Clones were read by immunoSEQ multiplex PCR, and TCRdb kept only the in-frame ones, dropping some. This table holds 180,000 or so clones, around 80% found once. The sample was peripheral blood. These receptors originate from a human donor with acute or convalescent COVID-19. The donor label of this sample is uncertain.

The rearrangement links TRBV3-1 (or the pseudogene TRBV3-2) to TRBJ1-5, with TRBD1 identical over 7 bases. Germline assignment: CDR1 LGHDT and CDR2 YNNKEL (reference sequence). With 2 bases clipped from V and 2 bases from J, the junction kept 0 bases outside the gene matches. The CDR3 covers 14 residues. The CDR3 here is CASSQQGGNQPQHF. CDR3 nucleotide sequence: TGTGCCAGCAGCCAACAGGGGGGCAATCAGCCCCAGCATTTT.

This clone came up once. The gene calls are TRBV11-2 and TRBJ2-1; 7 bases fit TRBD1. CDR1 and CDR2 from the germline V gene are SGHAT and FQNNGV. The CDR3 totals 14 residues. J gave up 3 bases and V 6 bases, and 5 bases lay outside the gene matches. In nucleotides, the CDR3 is TGTGCCAGCAGTCAACAGGGGTACTACAATGAGCAGTTCTTC. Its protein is CASSQQGYYNEQFF.

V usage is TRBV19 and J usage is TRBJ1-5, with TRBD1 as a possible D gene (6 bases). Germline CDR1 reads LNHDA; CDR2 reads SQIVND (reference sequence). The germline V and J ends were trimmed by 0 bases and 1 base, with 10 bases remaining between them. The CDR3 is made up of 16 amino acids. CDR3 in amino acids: CASSIEGGPSNQPQHF. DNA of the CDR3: TGTGCCAGTAGTATAGAAGGGGGACCGAGCAATCAGCCCCAGCATTTT. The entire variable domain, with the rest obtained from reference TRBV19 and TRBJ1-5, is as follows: DGGITQSPKYLFRKEGQNVTLSCEQNLNHDAMYWYRQDPGQGLRLIYYSQIVNDFQKGDIAEGYSVSREKKESFPLTVTSAQKNPTAFYLCASSIEGGPSNQPQHFGDGTRLSIL.